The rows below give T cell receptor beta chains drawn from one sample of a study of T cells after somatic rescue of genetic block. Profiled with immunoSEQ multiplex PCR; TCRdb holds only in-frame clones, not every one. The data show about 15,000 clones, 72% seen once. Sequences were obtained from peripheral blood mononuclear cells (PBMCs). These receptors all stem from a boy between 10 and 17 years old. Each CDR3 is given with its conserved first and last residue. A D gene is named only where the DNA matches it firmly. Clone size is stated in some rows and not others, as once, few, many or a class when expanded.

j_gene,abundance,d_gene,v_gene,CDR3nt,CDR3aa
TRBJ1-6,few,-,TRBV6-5,TGTGCCAGCAGTTACAGGGGGAATGATTCACCCCTCCACTTT,CASSYRGNDSPLHF
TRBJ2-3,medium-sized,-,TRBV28,TGTGCCAGCAGACCGCTAGCACACACAGATACGCAGTATTTT,CASRPLAHTDTQYF
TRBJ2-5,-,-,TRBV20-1,TGCAGTGCTAGAGGGAAGGAGACCCAGTACTTC,CSARGKETQYF
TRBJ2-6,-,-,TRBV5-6,TGTGCCAGCAGCTTGAGAATTCAGTTCCGCTCTGGGGCCAACGTCCTGACTTTC,CASSLRIQFRSGANVLTF
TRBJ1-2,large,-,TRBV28,TGTGCCAGCAGTTTATCCTCGTCGGACACCTTCTATGGCTACACCTTC,CASSLSSSDTFYGYTF
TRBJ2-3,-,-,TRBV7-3,TGTGCCAGCAGCGATCGGGACTTCACAGATACGCAGTATTTT,CASSDRDFTDTQYF
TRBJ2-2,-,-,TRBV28,TGTGCCAGCAGCCCGGGGTACACCGGGGAGCTGTTTTTT,CASSPGYTGELFF
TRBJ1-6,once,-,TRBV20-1,TGCAGTGCTGTTGGACGGCTGTCCCTCCACTTT,CSAVGRLSLHF
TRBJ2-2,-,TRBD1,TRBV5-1,TGCGCCAGCAGCTCAACGGTGACAGGGCAAGACGGGGAGCTGTTTTTT,CASSSTVTGQDGELFF
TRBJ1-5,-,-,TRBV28,TGTGCCAGCAGACAAGAGGATGAGTTCAACCAGCCCCAGCATTTT,CASRQEDEFNQPQHF
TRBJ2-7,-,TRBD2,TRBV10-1,TGCGCCAGCAGTGATCGGAGGCTAGCGGGCTCCTACGAGCAGTACTTC,CASSDRRLAGSYEQYF
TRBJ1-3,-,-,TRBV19,TGTGCCAGTAGTTCCAGGTCCTCCTCTGGAAACACCATATATTTT,CASSSRSSSGNTIYF
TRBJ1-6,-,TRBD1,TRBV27,TGTGCCAGCCGGCGGGGACAGGGAAATTCACCCCTCCACTTT,CASRRGQGNSPLHF
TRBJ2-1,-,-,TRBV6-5,TGTGCCAGCAGTTACTCGACTAACTACAATGAGCAGTTCTTC,CASSYSTNYNEQFF
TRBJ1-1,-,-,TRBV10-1,TGCGCCAGCAGTGAGTCCGGGAACACTGAAGCTTTCTTT,CASSESGNTEAFF
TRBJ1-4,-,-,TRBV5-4,TGTGCCAGCAGCTTGAGTCGGGATTCTGAAAAACTGTTTTTT,CASSLSRDSEKLFF
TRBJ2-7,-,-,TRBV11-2,TGTGCCAGCAGCTTAGACTCGGTGGGGGAGCAGTACTTC,CASSLDSVGEQYF
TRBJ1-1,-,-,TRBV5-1,TGCGCCAGCAGCCCCCCAGTCAGAGGTTCTGAAGCTTTCTTT,CASSPPVRGSEAFF
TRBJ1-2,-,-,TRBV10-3,TGTGCCATCAGTGAGGGCCCTGCTCTTAAAACGAGTGGCTACACCTTC,CAISEGPALKTSGYTF
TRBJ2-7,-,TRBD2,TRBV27,TGTGCCAGCAGCCTCCGGGGACTAGCGGGACGTGAGCAGTACTTC,CASSLRGLAGREQYF
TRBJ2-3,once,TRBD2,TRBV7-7,TGTGCTAGCAGCTTAGCGGGAGCCACAGATACGCAGTATTTT,CASSLAGATDTQYF
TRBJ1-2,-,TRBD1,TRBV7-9,TGTGCCAGCAGCTTTGGGACAGGGGGCGAGTTAGACTATGGCTACACCTTC,CASSFGTGGELDYGYTF
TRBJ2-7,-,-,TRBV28,TGTGCCAGCAGTTTCTCCTACGAGCAGTACTTC,CASSFSYEQYF
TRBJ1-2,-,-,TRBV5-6,TGTGCCAGCAGCTTGGTCTGGGAAAATGGCTACACCTTC,CASSLVWENGYTF
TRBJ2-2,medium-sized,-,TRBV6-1,TGTGCCAGCAGGGGAATAACCTTCGGGGAGCTGTTTTTT,CASRGITFGELFF
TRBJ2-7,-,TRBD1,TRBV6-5,TGTGCCAGCAGTTCCTCGGGACAGGGGCATCACGAGCAGTACTTC,CASSSSGQGHHEQYF
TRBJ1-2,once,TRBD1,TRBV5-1,TGCGCCAGCAGCCCCATCCAGGGGGCGCGAGGCTACACCTTC,CASSPIQGARGYTF
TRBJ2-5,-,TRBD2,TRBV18,TGTGCCAGCTCACCACTATGGTCTAGCGGGGGAGAGACCCAGTACTTC,CASSPLWSSGGETQYF
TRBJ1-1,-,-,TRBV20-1,TGCAGTGCTTCCGACCCGGTTGTAGCTTTCTTT,CSASDPVVAFF
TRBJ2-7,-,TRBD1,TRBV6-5,TGTGCCAGCAGTCCGGACAGGGTCTCCTACGAGCAGTACTTC,CASSPDRVSYEQYF
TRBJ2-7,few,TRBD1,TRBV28,TGTGCCAGCAGTTTATTGGGGTGGGACAGGACCTACGAGCAGTACTTC,CASSLLGWDRTYEQYF
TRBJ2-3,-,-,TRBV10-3,TGTGCCATCAGCCCCCTCCGGACAGAAGATACGCAGTATTTT,CAISPLRTEDTQYF
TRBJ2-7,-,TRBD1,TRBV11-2,TGTGCCAGCAGCTGGGACAGGGCCAACTACGAGCAGTACTTC,CASSWDRANYEQYF
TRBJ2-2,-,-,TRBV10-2,TGCGCCAGCGTGGGCCGGGCCAACACCGGGGAGCTGTTTTTT,CASVGRANTGELFF
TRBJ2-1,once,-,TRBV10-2,TGCGCCAGCAGTGGTGCGGTTGAGCAGTTCTTC,CASSGAVEQFF
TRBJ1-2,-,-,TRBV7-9,TGTGCCAGCAGCTTCGGGGCGCAGGGGAACTATGGCTACACCTTC,CASSFGAQGNYGYTF
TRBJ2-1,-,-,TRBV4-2,TGTGCCAGCAGTAAAACGGGACTCCTGAACAATGAGCAGTTCTTC,CASSKTGLLNNEQFF
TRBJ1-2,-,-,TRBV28,TGTGCCAGCAGCCCGGGACACTGGCTACTGGGAGCTAACTATGGCTACACCTTC,CASSPGHWLLGANYGYTF
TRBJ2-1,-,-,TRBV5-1,TGCGCCAGCAGCCTGGCTAGACTAATGGGCAATGAGCAGTTCTTC,CASSLARLMGNEQFF
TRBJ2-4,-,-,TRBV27,TGTGCCAGCAGTTTAAATCGGATGGGAGCCAAAAACATTCAGTACTTC,CASSLNRMGAKNIQYF
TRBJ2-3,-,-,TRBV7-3,TGTGCCAGCGGGGCCCCCGGGAATACGCAGTATTTT,CASGAPGNTQYF
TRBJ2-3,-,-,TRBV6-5,TGTGCCAGCAGTTACAACTTAGACGGTACGCAGTATTTT,CASSYNLDGTQYF